This TCR beta chain was retrieved from a study of CD8 T cells in Susac syndrome. RNA was extracted with the RNeasy kit, and a quantity of roughly 0.45 to 1 ug was reverse transcribed using random hexamers. Each CDR3 protein gets one entry after TCRdb re-called the immunoSEQ multiplex PCR reads with MiXCR. The sample yields 150,000 or so distinct CDR3 sequences, 85% to 95% seen once. The V gene lost 2 bases and the J gene lost 8 bases, with 18 bases spanning the gap. The CDR3 is 15 amino acids. CDR1 is SNHLY, CDR2 FYNNEI, per germline. The TCR was taken from a human donor with Susac syndrome. This chain uses TRBV2 with TRBJ1-2, with no clear D. The sequenced material came from CD4+ T cells from PBMCs. The CDR3 sequence is CASSEFTAAGRGYTF. DNA for the CDR3: TGTGCCAGCAGTGAATTTACAGCCGCCGGGAGGGGCTACACCTTC.